Reported below is one T cell receptor beta chain. The record originates from a study of blood T cell repertoires in COVID-19. The wider study: In each case, the material was cDNA or gDNA derived from T cells, B-cell-depleted T cells, or PBMCs.

Clinical history as reported by participants underpinned cohort assignment. Trimming pared 3 bases from V and 8 bases from J, leaving 17 bases between. CDR1 is SGDLS and CDR2 is YYNGEE in the germline V gene. The CDR3 contains 15 residues. Using immunoSEQ multiplex PCR, the repertoire was profiled, and TCRdb retains in-frame clones only, with some absent. The sample lists fewer than 350,000 clones; approximately 91% were seen once. This sequence was found in a woman aged 40 to 49 with acute COVID-19. The sample was PBMCs or T cells enriched from blood (not recorded which). V gene TRBV9 combines with J gene TRBJ1-4; the D gene is possibly TRBD1 (6 bases). CDR3 DNA sequence: TGTGCCAGCAGCGCGACGACAGGACTCCGGGAAAAACTGTTTTTT. Protein: CASSATTGLREKLFF.